These 32 T cell receptor beta chains were all obtained from the same sample, sequenced in a study of T cell repertoires in cytomegalovirus infection. Using its own MiXCR run on the reads, TCRdb lists one record per CDR3 protein. The sample consists of under 850,000 distinct CDR3 sequences, less than 40% of them appearing once. The sequenced sample consisted of PBMCs. The source of these receptors is a human donor in good health (CMV status not recorded). Some clones in this sample may be carry-over from other donors' samples.

CDR3 region: CASVRSWNSYNEQFF. CDR3 nucleotides: TGTGCCAGCGTCCGGTCTTGGAACTCCTACAATGAGCAGTTCTTC. The chain combines TRBV27 with TRBJ2-1; no definite D call. This CDR3 spans 15 amino acids. Trimming pared 8 bases from V and 0 bases from J, leaving 14 bases between. The germline gives CDR1 MNHEY, CDR2 SMNVEV (reference sequence).

This clonotype was seen at least ten times. The DNA of the CDR3 is TGTGCCAGCAGCTTAACAGGGGGTCGACAGCCCCAGCATTTT. Translating gives CASSLTGGRQPQHF. The chain links TRBV7-2 to TRBJ1-5; TRBD1 matches 8 bases. The junction had 4 bases not matched to a gene; V was cut back by 2 bases and J by 7 bases. Germline V lookup: CDR1 SGHTA, CDR2 FQGNSA. This CDR3 is 14 amino acids long.

The gene calls are TRBV6-6 and TRBJ2-3, with D possibly matching TRBD2 (5 bases). This CDR3 contains 15 residues. Deletions cut 0 bases from V and 2 bases from J, with 9 bases between. Per the germline V gene, CDR1 is MNHNY and CDR2 is SVGAGI (reference sequence). In nucleotides, the CDR3 is TGTGCCAGCAGTTACTCCGAACGGGACACAGATACGCAGTATTTT. Translating gives CASSYSERDTDTQYF.

V is TRBV11-2 and J is TRBJ2-7; the match to TRBD2 covers 7 bases. The CDR3 length is 15 residues. With 7 bases clipped from V and 3 bases from J, the junction kept 12 bases outside the gene matches. CDR1 SGHAT and CDR2 FQNNGV come from the germline V gene. The CDR3 region is CASNHRGEPGYEQYF. CDR3 DNA sequence: TGTGCCAGCAACCATCGGGGGGAGCCCGGCTACGAGCAGTACTTC.

The CDR3 loop is CASSSTGIYGYTF. The CDR3 DNA reads TGTGCCAGCAGCTCGACAGGGATCTATGGCTACACCTTC. V is TRBV11-2 and J is TRBJ1-2; 7 bases align to TRBD1. In germline, CDR1 is SGHAT, CDR2 FQNNGV. The trim removed 4 bases at V and 4 bases at J, leaving 3 bases unmatched. This CDR3 comprises 13 residues.

This clonotype was counted ten times or more. In DNA form, the CDR3 reads TGTGCCAGCAGCTTACGGGACGATAACAATGAGCAGTTCTTC. This translates into CASSLRDDNNEQFF. The J gene is TRBJ2-1, the V gene TRBV7-2, with D perhaps assigned TRBD1 or TRBD2 (5 bases each). In germline, CDR1 is SGHTA, CDR2 FQGNSA. V was clipped by 2 bases and J by 5 bases, with 10 bases between them. This CDR3 region has 14 residues.

This clonotype was recorded a few times. This chain uses TRBV4-1 with TRBJ2-1; 9 nucleotides line up with TRBD2. Germline V gives CDR1 MGHRA, CDR2 YSYEKL. CDR3 length: 18 amino acids. V was clipped by 0 bases and J by 9 bases; unmatched bases: 15. The CDR3 sequence: CASSQESPTGLALIEQFF. As DNA, the CDR3 is TGCGCCAGCAGCCAAGAATCCCCGACCGGACTAGCGTTAATTGAGCAGTTCTTC.

This clonotype was detected a few times. The chain is built from TRBV28 and TRBJ1-5; D may be TRBD1 (6 bases). The V gene's germline CDR1 is MDHEN and CDR2 SYDVKM. V was clipped by 8 bases and J by 2 bases, with 19 bases between them. CDR3 length equals 16 residues. This CDR3 reads CASPPYAGAGNQPQHF. In DNA form, the CDR3 reads TGTGCCAGCCCGCCTTACGCGGGGGCAGGCAATCAGCCCCAGCATTTT.

The genes are TRBV7-9 and TRBJ2-5; TRBD1 matches 8 bases. This CDR3 has 17 residues. V trimming: 4 bases; J trimming: 7 bases; junction bases outside the gene matches: 17. Germline CDR1 is SEHNR and CDR2 is FQNEAQ (reference sequence). DNA for the CDR3: TGTGCCAGCAGCTCCCCCGCGGTGGACAGGGTCGGATCGACCCAGTACTTC. Protein product: CASSSPAVDRVGSTQYF.

Note on this clonotype: The junction does not match germline at one end; this may be a read error. This sequence joins TRBV6-6 and TRBJ2-2; a weak D match, TRBD1 (7 bases). Germline V gives CDR1 MNHNY, CDR2 SVGAGI (reference sequence). This CDR3 is 14 amino acids long. CDR3 in amino acids: CAISAGQYTGELFF. In DNA, the CDR3 is TGTGCCATCAGTGCGGGACAGTACACCGGGGAGCTGTTTTTT.

V gene TRBV20-1 combines with J gene TRBJ2-7; 7 nucleotides line up with TRBD2. This CDR3 comprises 13 residues. V lost 5 bases to trimming and J lost 5 bases; unmatched junction nucleotides: 9. The germline gives CDR1 DFQATT, CDR2 SNEGSKA (reference sequence). The DNA for the CDR3 is TGCAGTGCTCAGCGGGATCCTATCGACGAGCAGTACTTC. Translated, it gives CSAQRDPIDEQYF.

Regarding this clonotype: With a much larger clone just one base away, this may be a read error. The rearrangement joins TRBV28 to TRBJ1-3; D is ambiguous. The germline CDR1 and CDR2 sequences are MDHEN and SYDVKM. This CDR3 has 14 residues. CDR3 DNA sequence: TGTGCCAGCCGTTTAGGGAGTGCTGGAAACACCATATATTTT. It codes for CASRLGSAGNTIYF.

V gene TRBV7-4 combines with J gene TRBJ2-5, with 8 positions matching TRBD1. The CDR3 is 15 amino acids. The germline V gene encodes CDR1 SGHVT and CDR2 SQSDAQ. V was pared by 4 bases and J by 3 bases, with 7 bases of the junction left unmatched. The CDR3, as DNA: TGTGCCAGCAGCTACCCGGGACAGGAAAAAGAGACCCAGTACTTC. This gives the protein CASSYPGQEKETQYF.

V usage is TRBV18 and J usage is TRBJ2-5; no firm D call. V was shortened by 6 bases and J by 3 bases, with 8 bases between the two germline ends. Per the germline V gene, CDR1 is KGHSH and CDR2 is LQKENI. The CDR3 runs to 12 residues. CDR3: CASSRSEETQYF. Written as DNA, the CDR3 is TGTGCCAGCTCCCGTTCAGAAGAGACCCAGTACTTC.

This clonotype was picked up a small number of times. V gene TRBV20-1 combines with J gene TRBJ2-7; 9 bases match TRBD2. The CDR3 runs to 13 residues. CDR1 and CDR2 (germline): DFQATT, SNEGSKA (reference sequence). The V gene end was trimmed by 6 bases and the J gene end by 2 bases; junction bases not matched to a gene: 5. The CDR3 DNA reads TGCAGTGCCTGGACTAGCGCAACCTACGAGCAGTACTTC. The encoded protein is CSAWTSATYEQYF.

The rearrangement uses TRBV27 and TRBJ2-7; TRBD1 matches at 8 bases. CDR1 MNHEY and CDR2 SMNVEV come from the germline V gene (reference sequence). This CDR3 is built from 15 residues. J gave up 2 bases and V 8 bases, and 11 bases lay outside the gene matches. The chain's CDR3 is CASGYRGSFAYEQYF. In nucleotides, the CDR3 is TGTGCCAGCGGATACAGGGGGTCTTTTGCCTACGAGCAGTACTTC.

The chain carries TRBV27 and TRBJ1-2; TRBD1 matches 9 bases. This CDR3 is built from 16 residues. The V gene's germline CDR1 is MNHEY and CDR2 SMNVEV (reference sequence). Trimming removed 2 bases from V and 7 bases from J; junction bases left unmatched: 11. CDR3 amino acids: CASSLQGTGLARGYTF. The CDR3 nucleotides read TGTGCCAGCAGTTTACAGGGGACAGGGCTGGCGCGTGGCTACACCTTC.

This clonotype was seen only a few times. The genes are TRBV7-6 and TRBJ2-5, with 10 bases that match TRBD2. The CDR3 covers 17 residues. After removal of 1 base from V and 3 bases from J, the junction contained 8 bases not matched to a gene. Germline V gives CDR1 SGHVS, CDR2 FNYEAQ. CDR3 protein: CASSLGLAGDNKETQYF. CDR3 DNA: TGTGCCAGCAGCTTAGGGCTAGCGGGAGACAACAAAGAGACCCAGTACTTC.

This clonotype was seen only a few times. The V gene is TRBV24-1, the J gene TRBJ2-2; the D gene is possibly TRBD2 (5 bases). This CDR3 has 16 amino acids. The germline V gene encodes CDR1 KGHDR and CDR2 SFDVKD. Trimming cost V 3 bases and J 6 bases, with 16 bases left between them. The CDR3, as DNA: TGTGCCACCAGTGATCCATCCGAACTAGTCTCCGGGGAGCTGTTTTTT. Translation gives CATSDPSELVSGELFF.

The V call is TRBV6-5, the J call TRBJ1-5; 7 bases map to TRBD1. The CDR3 runs to 13 residues. The V and J ends lost 6 bases and 9 bases, in that order; junction bases with no gene match: 8. Germline assignment: CDR1 MNHEY and CDR2 SVGAGI. The CDR3 DNA follows: TGTGCCAGCAGGGGGACAGTAACTGGGCCCCAGCATTTT. Translation: CASRGTVTGPQHF.

This clonotype came up a few times. The rearrangement uses TRBV24-1 and TRBJ2-1; TRBD1 matches 8 bases. Germline trimming cut 2 bases from V and 5 bases from J; bases unmatched to any gene: 7. The CDR3 loop spans 16 amino acids. Looked up from germline, CDR1 is KGHDR and CDR2 is SFDVKD. The CDR3 sequence is CATSDSSRGPNNEQFF. The DNA for the CDR3 is TGTGCCACCAGTGATTCTTCCAGGGGGCCTAACAATGAGCAGTTCTTC.

There are many counts of this clonotype. The rearrangement joins TRBV7-2 to TRBJ2-3; 9 nucleotides agree with TRBD2. With 0 bases clipped from V and 3 bases from J, the junction kept 7 bases outside the gene matches. This CDR3 has 17 residues. Germline assignment: CDR1 SGHTA and CDR2 FQGNSA. The CDR3 region is CASSLAGREGITDTQYF. CDR3 bases: TGTGCCAGCAGCTTAGCTGGGCGGGAGGGAATTACAGATACGCAGTATTTT.

The V and J genes are TRBV28 and TRBJ1-2, with D unclear. The V gene's germline CDR1 is MDHEN and CDR2 SYDVKM. This CDR3 is built from 15 residues. V lost 3 bases and J lost 8, with 19 bases in between. The CDR3 coding sequence is TGTGCCAGCAGTTTTGGGTATCTGCCGGCGGGGGGCTACACCTTC. Amino acid sequence: CASSFGYLPAGGYTF.

This rearrangement joins TRBV7-6 to TRBJ1-4, with D uncertain. The CDR3 consists of 14 residues. The V gene's germline CDR1 is SGHVS and CDR2 FNYEAQ. Trimming removed 6 bases at V and 4 bases at J, with 12 bases between. The CDR3 protein is CASSFSDVNEKLFF. For the CDR3, the DNA is TGTGCCAGCAGTTTTAGTGATGTTAATGAAAAACTGTTTTTT.

V usage is TRBV6-2 or TRBV6-3 and J usage is TRBJ1-5, with D possibly matching TRBD1 (5 bases). CDR3 length: 17 amino acids. From germline, CDR1 is MNHEY and CDR2 SVGEGT. Trimming shortened V by 0 bases and J by 4 bases, and 16 bases separated the two germline ends. This CDR3 is CASSYSLGRSGNQPQHF. Written as DNA, the CDR3 is TGTGCCAGCAGTTACTCCCTCGGCCGATCAGGGAATCAGCCCCAGCATTTT.

This clonotype was recorded a few times. The genes are TRBV6-6 and TRBJ1-1; the D is unclear. The V gene's germline CDR1 is MNHNY and CDR2 SVGAGI (reference sequence). The CDR3 extends over 15 amino acids. Trimming took 6 bases from V and 1 from J, leaving 15 bases between them. The CDR3 protein is CASRRHTEWNTEAFF. The CDR3 coding sequence is TGTGCCAGCAGAAGACATACGGAATGGAACACTGAAGCTTTCTTT.

This clonotype occurred many times. As DNA, the CDR3 is TGCGCCAGCAGCCAAGAATGGACCTATGGCTACACCTTC. This encodes CASSQEWTYGYTF. The gene calls are TRBV4-1 and TRBJ1-2, with D uncertain. Germline V gives CDR1 MGHRA, CDR2 YSYEKL. The V end was cut by 0 bases, the J end by 4 bases, with 6 bases between. The CDR3 contains 13 residues.

The chain employs TRBV11-2 and TRBJ2-3; no clear D gene. From germline, CDR1 is SGHAT and CDR2 FQNNGV. V lost 4 bases and J lost 6, with 11 bases in between. The CDR3 consists of 13 residues. The CDR3 loop reads CASSSPGGDTQYF. Written as DNA, the CDR3 is TGTGCCAGCAGCTCCCCGGGTGGGGATACGCAGTATTTT.

A remark on this clonotype: The conserved closing phenylalanine or tryptophan is absent in this CDR3, likely reflecting a read error. The chain joins TRBV7-9 to TRBJ2-7, with TRBD1 identical over 7 bases. Germline CDR1 is SEHNR and CDR2 is FQNEAQ (reference sequence). This CDR3 contains 15 residues. V trimming: 4 bases; J trimming: 2 bases; junction bases outside the gene matches: 8. The chain's CDR3 is CASSSKDRPAYEQYS. The CDR3 nucleotides read TGTGCCAGCAGCTCGAAGGACAGGCCAGCCTACGAGCAGTACTCC.

This clonotype was detected only a few times. J is TRBJ1-3 and V is TRBV4-1, with TRBD1 matching over 9 bases. V was pared by 4 bases and J by 7 bases, with 5 bases of the junction left unmatched. Germline CDR1 MGHRA, CDR2 YSYEKL. The CDR3 length is 14 residues. The CDR3 sequence is CASSPGTGWNTIYF. The CDR3 DNA sequence: TGCGCCAGCAGCCCTGGGACAGGGTGGAACACCATATATTTT.

The gene calls are TRBV19 and TRBJ1-2, with D possibly being TRBD1 (5 bases). V was cut by 3 bases and J by 4 bases, with 12 bases left in between. This CDR3 is built from 14 residues. Germline V CDR1 and CDR2: LNHDA, SQIVND (reference sequence). The CDR3 reads CASSISQGSYGYTF. As DNA, the CDR3 is TGTGCCAGTAGTATCTCGCAGGGCTCCTATGGCTACACCTTC. The variable domain in full, with the rest retrieved from reference TRBV19 and TRBJ1-2, is DGGITQSPKYLFRKEGQNVTLSCEQNLNHDAMYWYRQDPGQGLRLIYYSQIVNDFQKGDIAEGYSVSREKKESFPLTVTSAQKNPTAFYLCASSISQGSYGYTFGSGTRLTVV.

Only a few counts were recorded for this clonotype. The DNA of the CDR3 is TGTGCCAGTAAAAGGGCAGAGAACACTGAAGCTTTCTTT. Amino acid sequence: CASKRAENTEAFF. This chain links TRBV19 with TRBJ1-1; D is uncertain. Between the trimmed V and J ends, which lost 7 bases and 1 base, there was a span of 10 bases. Germline-derived CDR1 and CDR2 are LNHDA and SQIVND (reference sequence). The CDR3 is made up of 13 amino acids.